This T cell receptor beta chain comes out of a study of cytomegalovirus exposure and HLA in healthy donors. The length of the CDR3 is 14 residues. Per the germline V gene, CDR1 is MNHNY and CDR2 is SVGAGI (reference sequence). Both 60 Vbeta primers and 13 Jbeta primers went into the PCR. Libraries were prepared by immunoSEQ multiplex PCR; TCRdb keeps only in-frame clonotypes and omits some of them. Of under 200,000 clones listed, around 68% were seen once; the top ten hold approximately 2.8%. Details on this clone: The germline gene is not matched at one end of the junction; a read error may be the cause.

Sequencing input: PBMCs. The clonotype comes from a middle-aged woman in good health and CMV-seropositive. The chain couples TRBV6-6 to TRBJ1-2; TRBD1 is a possible D gene (6 bases). As DNA, the CDR3 is TGTGCCAGCCTCCTTGACGGGACAAACTATGGCTACCCCTTC. Residues: CASLLDGTNYGYPF.